The T cell receptor beta chain described here comes from a study of T cell repertoires in cytomegalovirus infection. Study as a whole: Both a matching HLA type and CMV infection were indicated by public TCR beta signatures. Findings and limits, study-wide: The ex vivo response showed dominance by HLA-C-restricted CMV-specific TCR beta clonotypes. Carriers of CMV and the relevant HLA type were discriminated by public TCR beta frequency.

TCRdb re-derived calls from the reads in MiXCR, one entry per CDR3 protein. The sample records more than 150,000 distinct CDR3 sequences, about 30% being singletons. With V trimmed by 10 bases and J by 1 base, 7 bases remained unmatched. CDR3 size: 14 residues. The germline CDR1 and CDR2 sequences are LNHDA and SQIVND (reference sequence). To note about this clonotype: What it binds is unknown.

The sequence derives from a human donor in good health (CMV status not recorded). Some clones in this sample may be carry-over from other donors' samples. This chain uses TRBV19 with TRBJ1-1; 9 nucleotides align to TRBD1. The specimen sequenced was PBMCs. CDR3 in DNA: TGTGCCATCACAGGGGGCGCGGGGAACACTGAAGCTTTCTTT. Amino acid sequence: CAITGGAGNTEAFF.